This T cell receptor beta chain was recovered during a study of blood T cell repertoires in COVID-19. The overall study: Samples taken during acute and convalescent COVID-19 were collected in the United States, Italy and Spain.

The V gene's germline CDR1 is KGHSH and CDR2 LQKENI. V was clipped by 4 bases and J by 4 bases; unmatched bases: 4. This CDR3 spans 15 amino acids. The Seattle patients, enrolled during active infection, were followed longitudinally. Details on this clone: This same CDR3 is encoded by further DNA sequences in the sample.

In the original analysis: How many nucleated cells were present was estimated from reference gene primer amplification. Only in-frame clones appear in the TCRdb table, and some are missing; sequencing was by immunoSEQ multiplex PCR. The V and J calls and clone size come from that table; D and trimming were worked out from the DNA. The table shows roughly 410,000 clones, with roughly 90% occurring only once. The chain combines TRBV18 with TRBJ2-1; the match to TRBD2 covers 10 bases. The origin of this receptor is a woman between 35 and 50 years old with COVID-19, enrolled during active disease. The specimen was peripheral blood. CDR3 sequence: CASSLSGGAYNEQFF. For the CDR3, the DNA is TGTGCCAGCTCACTGAGCGGGGGGGCTTACAATGAGCAGTTCTTC.